The T cell receptor beta chain described here comes from a study of blood T cell repertoires in COVID-19. For the study at large: From the United States, Italy and Spain came samples of acute and convalescent COVID-19. PBMCs, B-cell-depleted T cells, or T cells provided the cDNA or gDNA that made up the material.

With V trimmed by 5 bases and J by 13 bases, 6 bases remained unmatched. The CDR3 is made up of 11 amino acids. The authors' processing: Amplified reference gene primers provided the basis for estimating nucleated cell counts. Assay used: immunoSEQ multiplex PCR; TCRdb lists only in-frame clones, some missing. V and J calls and clone size come straight from that table; D and trimming were deduced from the DNA. The sample lists a few hundred thousand clones, roughly 86% occurring once. Specimen: peripheral blood. The TCR originated in a human donor in a cohort sampled during active COVID-19. The chain carries TRBV12-3 or TRBV12-4 and TRBJ2-7, with 9 bases matching TRBD1. The CDR3 reads CASSLGDRVYF. DNA of the CDR3: TGTGCCAGCAGTCTCGGGGACAGGGTCTACTTC.